This T cell receptor (beta chain) emerged from a study of blood T cell repertoires in COVID-19. Turning to the study itself: Italy, Spain and the United States were the sources of the convalescent and acute COVID-19 samples. The analysed material was cDNA or gDNA that came from T cells, B-cell-depleted T cells, or PBMCs.

After removal of 3 bases from V and 1 base from J, the junction contained 11 bases not matched to a gene. Germline CDR1 is MNHNS and CDR2 is SASEGT. The CDR3 spans 17 residues. In the original analysis: Estimated nucleated cell counts came from reference gene primer amplification. Sequenced by immunoSEQ multiplex PCR; TCRdb stores in-frame clones only, minus some. The V and J calls and clone size are taken from that table; D and trimming were inferred from the DNA. The repertoire holds some 240,000 clones, with 65% to 90% as singletons. The origin of this receptor is a woman between 35 and 50 years old who had recovered from COVID-19. What was sequenced was peripheral blood. The rearrangement joins TRBV6-1 to TRBJ1-1, with 7 bases aligning to TRBD1. CDR3 residues: CASSEYGWGTANTEAFF. DNA for the CDR3: TGTGCCAGCAGTGAGTACGGCTGGGGGACAGCGAACACTGAAGCTTTCTTT.